The T cell receptor beta chain under discussion was sequenced for a study of cytomegalovirus exposure and HLA in healthy donors. Study conclusions and caveats: One later analysis reportedly identified an Asian-associated ancestry cluster that showed fewer N-insertions than the approximately 710-donor mean. A missense variant in DCLRE1C was later tied to TCR beta V- and J-gene trimming. Around 160 TCR beta chains were listed as cytomegalovirus-associated.

Germline CDR1 reads SNHLY; CDR2 reads FYNNEI. CDR3 size: 10 residues. The V and J ends lost 8 bases and 4 bases respectively, with 6 bases between them. Primers: 60 Vbeta forward and 13 Jbeta reverse. The table came from immunoSEQ multiplex PCR; TCRdb's copy has only in-frame clones and leaves some out. The sample records roughly 180,000 clones, around 83% being singletons. Details on this clone: As yet, its antigen is unknown.

The sequencing input was PBMCs. V gene TRBV2 combines with J gene TRBJ2-7, with D possibly matching TRBD2 (5 bases). This receptor was identified in a girl aged 2 to 9 in good health and CMV-seropositive. CDR3 DNA: TGTGCCAGCGGAGGATACGAGCAGTACTTC. Encoded protein: CASGGYEQYF.